This TCR beta chain is drawn from a study of blood T cell repertoires in COVID-19. Study background: Acute and convalescent COVID-19 specimens originated in the United States, Italy and Spain. PBMCs, B-cell-depleted T cells, or T cells provided the cDNA or gDNA that made up the material.

Original processing notes: Reference gene primer amplification gave nucleated cell count estimates. Repertoires were generated with immunoSEQ multiplex PCR, while TCRdb's copy carries only in-frame clones and drops some. The V and J calls and clone size come from that table; D and trimming were worked out from the DNA. The sample yields over 80,000 clones, around 80% seen once. CDR1 and CDR2 (germline): MNHEY, SVGAGI. Trimming removed 0 bases from V and 0 bases from J, with 6 bases in between. This CDR3 comprises 15 residues. Sequenced: peripheral blood. The receptor was isolated from a woman aged 55-69 years with acute or convalescent COVID-19. The rearrangement links TRBV6-5 to TRBJ1-3; D not certain. The CDR3 loop reads CASSYSRNSGNTIYF. CDR3 sequence (DNA): TGTGCCAGCAGTTACTCTAGAAACTCTGGAAACACCATATATTTT.